A selection of T cell receptor beta chains follows, all from one sample in a study of T cell repertoires in cytomegalovirus infection. Via MiXCR, TCRdb re-called the reads, giving one row per CDR3 protein. Of under 350,000 distinct CDR3 sequences listed, over 7.5% are singletons. Sequencing was carried out using PBMCs. These receptor sequences come from a human donor in good health (CMV status not recorded). Some clones in this sample may be carry-over from other donors' samples. Both conserved end residues are part of each CDR3. A D gene is named only where the DNA matches it firmly. Clone size is shown for a subset of rows, as once, few, many or a class of expanded clone.

TGTGCCAGCTCACCAAGTACAGGGGGTTACGAGCAGTACTTC	CASSPSTGGYEQYF	TRBD1	TRBJ2-7	few	TRBV18
TGTGCCAGCAGTGAGGTTACTAGCGGCACAGATACGCAGTATTTT	CASSEVTSGTDTQYF	TRBD2	TRBJ2-3	-	TRBV6-1
TGTGCCAGCAGCTTAGCGCGGGGACAACAAGGATCTGGGGCCAACGTCCTGACTTTC	CASSLARGQQGSGANVLTF	-	TRBJ2-6	few	TRBV7-2
TGTGCCAGCACCAACACGGCAGGCGGGAACTATGGCTACACCTTC	CASTNTAGGNYGYTF	-	TRBJ1-2	few	TRBV7-2
TGTGCCATCAGTGAGTCGATTCAGGGGGCCACCGGGGAGCTGTTTTTT	CAISESIQGATGELFF	TRBD1	TRBJ2-2	few	TRBV10-3
TGTGCCAGCAGTACTTGGACAGGGAGTTCCTACGAGCAGTACTTC	CASSTWTGSSYEQYF	TRBD1	TRBJ2-7	many	TRBV28
TGTGCCAGCAGCTTACGGGGACTAGCGGGGGGGGGAGAGACCCAGTACTTC	CASSLRGLAGGGETQYF	TRBD2	TRBJ2-5	many	TRBV7-2
TGTGCCAGCAGGCCCGGGACGGCAAACACTGAAGCTTTCTTT	CASRPGTANTEAFF	-	TRBJ1-1	-	TRBV7-2
TGCGCCAGCAGCCAAGGAATAGGCACAGATACGCAGTATTTT	CASSQGIGTDTQYF	-	TRBJ2-3	many	TRBV4-3
TGTGCCAGCAGCGCCGACACTGGGTATGGCTACACCTTC	CASSADTGYGYTF	-	TRBJ1-2	few	TRBV5-4
TGTGCCAGCAGTCCGGGGGGGGGAGGGAACCGGGGAGATAAGCATTTT	CASSPGGGGNRGDKHF	-	TRBJ1-5	-	TRBV28
TGTGCCAGCAGCTTAATCAGCGAGACCCAGTACTTC	CASSLISETQYF	-	TRBJ2-5	many	TRBV7-2
TGTGCCAGCTGGTGGAGGGGGGGCGAGGAGACCCAGTACTTC	CASWWRGGEETQYF	-	TRBJ2-5	many	TRBV6-1
TGTGCCAGCAGCTTGGCTTCCAACAATGAGCAGTTCTTC	CASSLASNNEQFF	-	TRBJ2-1	-	TRBV7-3
TGTGCCAGCAGCCCGGGACAGGGGGCATCAGAGACCCAGTACTTC	CASSPGQGASETQYF	TRBD1	TRBJ2-5	-	TRBV27
TGTGCCAGCCGCACCGGGACTAGCGGGGGGTCCCGCTACGAGCAGTACTTC	CASRTGTSGGSRYEQYF	TRBD2	TRBJ2-7	-	TRBV25-1
TGTGCCTTTGGGGGACAAAATAGCAATCAGCCCCAGCATTTT	CAFGGQNSNQPQHF	-	TRBJ1-5	few	TRBV7-2
TGTGCCAGCAGCTCCAGGGACCATCCCTACGAGCAGTACTTC	CASSSRDHPYEQYF	-	TRBJ2-7	-	TRBV5-6
TGTGCCAGTAGTATAGATCGAGGCAATGAGCAGTTCTTC	CASSIDRGNEQFF	-	TRBJ2-1	-	TRBV19
TGTGCCAGCAGCTGGGTCCCTAGCGGGAAAGTCCCAGATACGCAGTATTTT	CASSWVPSGKVPDTQYF	TRBD2	TRBJ2-3	many	TRBV7-6